This T cell receptor (beta chain) originates from a study of cytomegalovirus exposure and HLA in healthy donors. The V gene's germline CDR1 is LGHNA and CDR2 YNFKEQ. This CDR3 has 15 amino acids. V was shortened by 1 base and J by 9 bases, with 16 bases between the two germline ends. The PCR was carried out with 60 Vbeta primers and 13 Jbeta primers. TCRdb keeps only in-frame clones here, not all; method: immunoSEQ multiplex PCR. Among 130,000 or so clones listed, about 82% were seen once. This sequence originates from a man aged 25-45 years in good health and CMV-seronegative. The chain recombines TRBV4-2 with TRBJ1-5; D ambiguous. Sequenced: PBMCs. CDR3 DNA: TGTGCCAGCAGCCAAGGTGGTGCTTTGGGAGGGCCCCAGCATTTT. Its protein product is CASSQGGALGGPQHF.